The 11 T cell receptor beta chains below all came from one sample that was sequenced in a study of a mutant IDH1 vaccine in newly diagnosed glioma. Noted time point: week 35, safety follow-up. Topical imiquimod accompanied each vaccine dose, which consisted of 300 ug of mutant IDH1 20-mer peptide. No antigen is known for these receptors. Repertoires were generated with immunoSEQ multiplex PCR, while TCRdb's copy carries only in-frame clones and drops some. The sample has tens of thousands of clones, roughly 79% seen once; the top ten hold approximately 5%. Sequencing was performed on PBMCs, taken from a glioma patient whose treatment included an IDH1 peptide vaccine. Receptor source: a man aged 40-50 years with glioma.

The V and J genes are TRBV27 and TRBJ1-5; possibly TRBD1 for D (5 bases). V dropped 5 bases and J dropped 3 bases, with 17 bases sitting between them. Germline CDR1 MNHEY, CDR2 SMNVEV (reference sequence). The CDR3 covers 16 residues. CDR3 coding DNA: TGTGCCAGCAGTCCATCCTGGGGGAAGGTCAATCAGCCCCAGCATTTT. Residues: CASSPSWGKVNQPQHF.

The chain uses TRBV19 and TRBJ1-5; a possible D gene is TRBD1 (6 bases). There are 15 residues in the CDR3. Between the trimmed V and J ends, which lost 6 bases and 2 bases, there was a span of 14 bases. The germline gives CDR1 LNHDA, CDR2 SQIVND (reference sequence). The CDR3 DNA reads TGTGCCAGTAGGGACAGCAATAACGGCAATCAGCCCCAGCATTTT. Its translation: CASRDSNNGNQPQHF. Full variable domain (rest looked up from reference TRBV19 and TRBJ1-5): DGGITQSPKYLFRKEGQNVTLSCEQNLNHDAMYWYRQDPGQGLRLIYYSQIVNDFQKGDIAEGYSVSREKKESFPLTVTSAQKNPTAFYLCASRDSNNGNQPQHFGDGTRLSIL.

The chain combines TRBV4-3 with TRBJ1-4; D remains unclear. There are 16 residues in the CDR3. Germline V gene sequence: CDR1 LGHNA, CDR2 YSLEER. The V and J ends lost 0 bases and 4 bases respectively, with 12 bases between them. The DNA of the CDR3 is TGCGCCAGCAGCCAAGAAACCTCCGGGATTAATGAAAAACTGTTTTTT. Residues: CASSQETSGINEKLFF.

The rearrangement links TRBV10-1 to TRBJ2-7, with D perhaps TRBD1 or TRBD2 (5 bases each). Germline CDR1 is WNHNN and CDR2 is SYGVQD (reference sequence). The CDR3 is 15 amino acids. Trimming removed 3 bases at V and 2 bases at J, with 14 bases between. CDR3 amino acids: CASSERSGPPYEQYF. DNA for the CDR3: TGCGCCAGCAGTGAAAGATCGGGACCCCCCTACGAGCAGTACTTC.

V and J are TRBV19 and TRBJ1-2; D is perhaps TRBD1 (5 bases). This CDR3 has 14 residues. From germline, CDR1 is LNHDA and CDR2 SQIVND (reference sequence). The V and J ends lost 6 bases and 0 bases respectively, with 11 bases between them. CDR3 loop: CASSGTVANYGYTF. DNA for the CDR3: TGTGCCAGTAGCGGGACGGTAGCTAACTATGGCTACACCTTC. The whole variable domain, filled in from reference TRBV19 and TRBJ1-2, reads DGGITQSPKYLFRKEGQNVTLSCEQNLNHDAMYWYRQDPGQGLRLIYYSQIVNDFQKGDIAEGYSVSREKKESFPLTVTSAQKNPTAFYLCASSGTVANYGYTFGSGTRLTVV.

This clone is judged medium-sized. The genes are TRBV18 and TRBJ2-7; D is possibly TRBD1 (6 bases). The CDR3 runs to 15 residues. V lost 3 bases, J lost 12 bases, and 24 bases lay in between. The germline V gene has CDR1 KGHSH and CDR2 LQKENI. The CDR3 sequence: CASSPGPGAFEIMYF. CDR3 nucleotide sequence: TGTGCCAGCTCACCCGGACCAGGGGCCTTTGAAATCATGTACTTC.

V is TRBV30 and J is TRBJ2-5; 9 bases are a match to TRBD1. Unmatched junction bases numbered 12, after V lost 2 bases and J lost 2 bases. Germline CDR1 GTSNPN, CDR2 SVGIG (reference sequence). The CDR3 spans 17 residues. The CDR3 sequence is CAWSPNPPGQGQETQYF. The CDR3 coding sequence is TGTGCCTGGAGTCCGAACCCACCGGGACAGGGTCAAGAGACCCAGTACTTC.

J is TRBJ2-7 and V is TRBV9, with D uncertain. Per the germline V gene, CDR1 is SGDLS and CDR2 is YYNGEE. This CDR3 has 14 residues. The V end lost 0 bases, the J end lost 0 bases, and 7 bases lay between the germline ends. The CDR3 DNA reads TGTGCCAGCAGCGTAGGGTACGGCTCCTACGAGCAGTACTTC. Encoded protein: CASSVGYGSYEQYF.

In DNA, the CDR3 is TGCGCCAGCAGCTTGGAGCTAGCGGGGAAAGAGACCCAGTACTTC. Translation gives CASSLELAGKETQYF. The chain employs TRBV5-1 and TRBJ2-5, with 9 nucleotides matching TRBD2. The junction had 3 bases not matched to a gene; V was cut back by 0 bases and J by 3 bases. Germline CDR1 is SGHRS and CDR2 is YFSETQ. CDR3 length: 15 residues.

This chain uses TRBV25-1 with TRBJ2-3, with 8 bases lining up with TRBD1. Germline V gene data show CDR1 as MGHDK and CDR2 as SYGVNS. V shed 5 bases and J 5 bases; nucleotides not matched to a gene: 6. This CDR3 region has 14 residues. CDR3 protein: CASSKTGVEDTQYF. CDR3 sequence (DNA): TGTGCCAGCAGTAAGACAGGGGTGGAAGATACGCAGTATTTT.

V is TRBV6-5 and J is TRBJ1-2, with 7 bases fitting TRBD1. Germline loops: CDR1 MNHEY, CDR2 SVGAGI. V lost 7 bases to trimming and J lost 0 bases; unmatched junction nucleotides: 5. The CDR3 consists of 14 residues. The CDR3 coding sequence is TGTGCCAGCAACAGACAGGGTGCTAACTATGGCTACACCTTC. It encodes CASNRQGANYGYTF.